One sample yielded the 10 T cell receptor beta chains listed below, sequenced in a study of T cells in Graves' hyperthyroidism and ophthalmopathy. TCR beta CDR3 regions were amplified from RNA transcripts. HTBI primers were the set used in a first-round RT-PCR of the TCR CDR3. TCRdb re-called the multiplex PCR reads through MiXCR, storing one row per CDR3 protein. The sample contains 650,000 to 800,000 distinct CDR3 sequences, just under 45% of which appear only once. Sequencing was done on a sample of peripheral blood or thyroid tissue (not recorded which). All receptors come from an adult man with Graves' disease, either hyperthyroidism or ophthalmopathy (not recorded which).

This rearrangement joins TRBV20-1 to TRBJ1-5; D not resolved. Trimming took 6 bases from V and 3 from J, leaving 12 bases between them. CDR1 DFQATT and CDR2 SNEGSKA come from the germline V gene (reference sequence). This CDR3 contains 13 residues. CDR3 DNA sequence: TGCAGTGCCACAACGAGGTACAATCAGCCCCAGCATTTT. Translated, it gives CSATTRYNQPQHF.

This clonotype showed up many times. The DNA of the CDR3 is TGTGCCAGCAGTTTTTATTTTGAAGCTTTCTTT. Translated, it gives CASSFYFEAFF. The V call is TRBV12-3 or TRBV12-4, the J call TRBJ1-1; D gene uncertain. The ends were cut back, 3 bases at V and 7 bases at J, with 6 bases in the middle. CDR3 length equals 11 residues.

This clonotype was recorded at least ten times. This chain links TRBV2 with TRBJ2-5; possibly TRBD1 or TRBD2 for D (6 bases each). The CDR3 is made up of 12 amino acids. In germline, CDR1 is SNHLY, CDR2 FYNNEI. Trimming left V 8 bases short and J 7 bases short, with 14 bases between. The CDR3 protein is CASGGGRGTQYF. CDR3 nucleotide sequence: TGTGCCAGCGGGGGAGGCAGGGGGACCCAGTACTTC.

On this clonotype itself: Its ends do not fully match the called genes, so a read error is possible. The chain combines TRBV4-1 with TRBJ1-3; D ambiguous. Per the germline V gene, CDR1 is MGHRA and CDR2 is YSYEKL. The CDR3 spans 14 residues. The CDR3 nucleotides read TGTGCCAGCAGCCAAGACGGCCTTCGAAGGACCATATATTTT. Residues: CASSQDGLRRTIYF.

J is TRBJ2-7 and V is TRBV5-1, with D tentatively TRBD1 (6 bases). CDR3 size: 15 residues. Germline V CDR1 and CDR2: SGHRS, YFSETQ. Trimming shortened V by 5 bases and J by 4 bases, and 19 bases separated the two germline ends. The CDR3 region is CASRKGTSNIYEQYF. In DNA, the CDR3 is TGCGCCAGCAGAAAAGGGACAAGCAACATATACGAGCAGTACTTC. The entire variable domain, with the rest obtained from reference TRBV5-1 and TRBJ2-7, is as follows: KAGVTQTPRYLIKTRGQQVTLSCSPISGHRSVSWYQQTPGQGLQFLFEYFSETQRNKGNFPGRFSGRQFSNSRSEMNVSTLELGDSALYLCASRKGTSNIYEQYFGPGTRLTVT.

The V gene is TRBV10-2, the J gene TRBJ2-7, with 10 bases lining up with TRBD1. Germline values: CDR1 WSHSY, CDR2 SAAADI. The ends lost 2 bases at V and 3 bases at J; junction bases unmatched: 7. The CDR3 length is 16 residues. This CDR3 reads CASSEGPGTGDYEQYF. CDR3 nucleotides: TGCGCCAGCAGTGAGGGCCCCGGGACAGGGGACTACGAGCAGTACTTC.

The chain links TRBV10-3 to TRBJ1-6; tentatively, D is TRBD1 (5 bases). The CDR3 is 12 residues long. Trimming took 8 bases from V and 10 from J, leaving 12 bases between them. CDR1 and CDR2 (germline): ENHRY, SYGVKD. The CDR3 nucleotides are TGTGCCATCGCCCAGGGTGGCTCACCCCTCCACTTT. It is translated as CAIAQGGSPLHF.

The chain joins TRBV29-1 to TRBJ1-2, with D unresolved. Per germline, CDR1 SQVTM and CDR2 ANQGSEA. This CDR3 is 13 amino acids long. Written as DNA, the CDR3 is TGCAGTGAAGCGCTGGAGTCTTACTATGGCTACACCTTC. This encodes CSEALESYYGYTF.

The chain is built from TRBV20-1 and TRBJ2-7; D is tentatively TRBD1 or TRBD2 (5 bases each). CDR1 and CDR2 (germline): DFQATT, SNEGSKA (reference sequence). CDR3 length equals 13 residues. Between the trimmed V and J ends, which lost 5 bases and 0 bases, there was a span of 11 bases. The CDR3 DNA sequence: TGCAGTGCTGGGGGACCGGTCTCCTACGAGCAGTACTTC. It is translated as CSAGGPVSYEQYF.

The CDR3 is CASSAGGSVNYGYTF. CDR3 nucleotides: TGTGCCAGCAGCGCCGGAGGAAGTGTTAACTATGGCTACACCTTC. The chain joins TRBV9 to TRBJ1-2; no clear D gene. The germline V gene has CDR1 SGDLS and CDR2 YYNGEE. The germline V and J ends were trimmed by 3 bases and 1 base, with 13 bases remaining between them. This CDR3 is 15 amino acids long.